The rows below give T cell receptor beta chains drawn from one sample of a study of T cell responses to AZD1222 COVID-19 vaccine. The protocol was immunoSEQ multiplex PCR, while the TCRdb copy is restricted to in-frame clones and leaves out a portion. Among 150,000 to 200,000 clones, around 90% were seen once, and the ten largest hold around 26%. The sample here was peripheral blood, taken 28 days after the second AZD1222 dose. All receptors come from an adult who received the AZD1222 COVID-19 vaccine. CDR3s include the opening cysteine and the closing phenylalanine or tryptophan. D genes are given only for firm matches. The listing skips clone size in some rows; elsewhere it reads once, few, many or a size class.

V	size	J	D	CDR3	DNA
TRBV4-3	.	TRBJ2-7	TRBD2	CASSQDPGPGGEQYF	TGCGCCAGCAGCCAAGATCCGGGGCCGGGGGGCGAGCAGTACTTC
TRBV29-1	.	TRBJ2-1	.	CSVGGQEQFF	TGCAGCGTTGGGGGCCAGGAGCAGTTCTTC
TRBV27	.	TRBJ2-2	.	CASSFRMAGELFF	TGTGCCAGCAGTTTTCGGATGGCCGGGGAGCTGTTTTTT
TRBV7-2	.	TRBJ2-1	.	CASSIDTSYNEQFF	TGTGCCAGCAGCATTGACACATCCTACAATGAGCAGTTCTTC
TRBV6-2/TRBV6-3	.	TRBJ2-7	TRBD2	CASSGTSGRSSYEQYF	TGTGCCAGCAGCGGGACTAGCGGGCGGAGCTCCTACGAGCAGTACTTC
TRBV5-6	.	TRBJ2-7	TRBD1	CASSVDRGLRQYF	TGTGCCAGCAGCGTTGACAGGGGCCTACGGCAGTACTTC
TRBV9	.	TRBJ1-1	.	CASSVEIMNTEAFF	TGTGCCAGCAGCGTAGAGATAATGAACACTGAAGCTTTCTTT
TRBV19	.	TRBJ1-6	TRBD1	CATRLDRGVNSPLHF	TGTGCCACCAGACTGGACAGGGGCGTAAATTCACCCCTCCACTTT
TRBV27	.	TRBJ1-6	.	CASSLYRASSYNSPLHF	TGTGCCAGCAGTCTATACAGGGCGAGCTCCTATAATTCACCCCTCCACTTT
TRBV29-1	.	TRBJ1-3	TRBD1	CSGQGGDTIYF	TGCAGCGGACAGGGTGGCGACACCATATATTTT
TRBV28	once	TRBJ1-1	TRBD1	CASSPGTGTNTEAFF	TGTGCCAGCAGTCCAGGGACAGGGACGAACACTGAAGCTTTCTTT
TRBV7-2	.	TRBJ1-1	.	CASSLPPQGYTEAFF	TGTGCCAGCAGCTTACCCCCTCAGGGTTACACTGAAGCTTTCTTT
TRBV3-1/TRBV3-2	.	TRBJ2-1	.	CASSQRASYNEQFF	TGTGCCAGCAGCCAGAGAGCTTCCTACAATGAGCAGTTCTTC
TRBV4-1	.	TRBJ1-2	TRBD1	CASSQKTGTGVTNYGYTF	TGCGCCAGCAGCCAAAAGACCGGGACAGGGGTAACTAACTATGGCTACACCTTC
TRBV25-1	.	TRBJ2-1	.	CASSGGSFSYNEQFF	TGTGCCAGCAGTGGGGGGTCCTTCTCCTACAATGAGCAGTTCTTC
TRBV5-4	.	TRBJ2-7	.	CASSSQYGGEQYF	TGTGCCAGCAGCTCTCAGTACGGCGGGGAGCAGTACTTC
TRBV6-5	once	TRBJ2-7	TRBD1	CASVSTGTGGYEQYF	TGTGCCAGCGTTTCTACCGGGACAGGGGGCTACGAGCAGTACTTC
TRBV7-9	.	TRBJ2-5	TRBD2	CASSSRTSGGQETQYF	TGTGCCAGCAGCTCCCGGACTAGCGGAGGACAAGAGACCCAGTACTTC
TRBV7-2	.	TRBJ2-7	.	CASSLSSYEQYF	TGTGCCAGCAGCTTGAGCTCCTACGAGCAGTACTTC
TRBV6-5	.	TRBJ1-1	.	CASSYPERGGTEAFF	TGTGCCAGCAGTTACCCGGAACGAGGGGGAACTGAAGCTTTCTTT
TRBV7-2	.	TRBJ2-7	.	CASSLGGPAYEQYF	TGTGCCAGCAGCTTAGGAGGACCCGCCTACGAGCAGTACTTC
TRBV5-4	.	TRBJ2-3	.	CASSLQRSTDTQYF	TGTGCCAGCAGCCTGCAACGGAGCACAGATACGCAGTATTTT
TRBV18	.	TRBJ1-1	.	CASSPAAGTANTEAFF	TGTGCCAGCTCACCTGCCGCAGGCACAGCGAACACTGAAGCTTTCTTT
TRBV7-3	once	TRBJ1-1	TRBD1	CASSLDGTGSEAFF	TGTGCCAGCAGCTTGGATGGGACAGGGTCTGAAGCTTTCTTT
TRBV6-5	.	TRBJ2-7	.	CASSPRRGAGEQYF	TGTGCCAGCAGCCCACGTCGCGGGGCGGGGGAGCAGTACTTC
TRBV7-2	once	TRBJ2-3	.	CASSLEGESTDTQYF	TGTGCCAGCAGCTTAGAGGGAGAGAGCACAGATACGCAGTATTTT
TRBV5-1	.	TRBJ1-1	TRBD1	CASSLTGGTEAFF	TGCGCCAGCAGCTTGACAGGGGGCACTGAAGCTTTCTTT
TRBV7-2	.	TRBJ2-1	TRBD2	CASNLRGLAGGPYNEQFF	TGTGCCAGCAACCTAAGGGGACTAGCGGGAGGACCCTACAATGAGCAGTTCTTC
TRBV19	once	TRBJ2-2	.	CASTTTVLRGELFF	TGTGCCAGTACCACTACAGTTCTTAGGGGGGAGCTGTTTTTT
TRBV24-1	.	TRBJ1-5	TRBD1	CATSASGQGNQPQHF	TGTGCCACCAGTGCCTCGGGACAGGGCAATCAGCCCCAGCATTTT
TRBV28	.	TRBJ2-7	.	CASSFVWLGAPYEQYF	TGTGCCAGCAGTTTCGTCTGGCTAGGGGCCCCCTACGAGCAGTACTTC
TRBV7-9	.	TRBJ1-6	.	CASSPRIGSNSPLHF	TGTGCCAGCAGTCCCAGGATAGGGTCGAATTCACCCCTCCACTTT
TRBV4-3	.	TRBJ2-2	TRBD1	CASSQEHRGLNTGELFF	TGCGCCAGCAGCCAAGAGCACAGGGGGCTTAACACCGGGGAGCTGTTTTTT
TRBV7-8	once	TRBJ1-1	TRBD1	CASSFRQGVMNTEAFF	TGTGCCAGCAGCTTCAGACAGGGGGTCATGAACACTGAAGCTTTCTTT
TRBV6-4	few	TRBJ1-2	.	CARPTLEAGYGYTF	TGTGCCAGGCCCACGTTGGAGGCCGGGTATGGCTACACCTTC
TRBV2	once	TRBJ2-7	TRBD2	CASRAGLPSYEQYF	TGTGCCAGCAGAGCGGGACTCCCGAGCTACGAGCAGTACTTC
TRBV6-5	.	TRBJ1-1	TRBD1	CASSYSEGAGAFF	TGTGCCAGCAGTTACTCGGAGGGGGCGGGAGCTTTCTTT
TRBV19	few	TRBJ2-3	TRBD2	CASSPRRESIDTQYF	TGTGCCAGTAGCCCTAGGCGGGAGAGTATAGATACGCAGTATTTT
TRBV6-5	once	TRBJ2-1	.	CASSYGTINNEQFF	TGTGCCAGCAGTTACGGGACAATTAACAATGAGCAGTTCTTC
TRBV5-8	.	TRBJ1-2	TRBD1	CASIPGWGQGGYGYTF	TGTGCCAGCATCCCCGGTTGGGGACAGGGCGGCTATGGCTACACCTTC
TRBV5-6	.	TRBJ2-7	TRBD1	CASSPDRGYEQYF	TGTGCCAGCAGCCCGGACAGGGGTTACGAGCAGTACTTC
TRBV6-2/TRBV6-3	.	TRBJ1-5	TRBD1	CASSHLRDSEYSNQPQHF	TGTGCCAGCAGTCACCTGCGGGACAGCGAGTATAGCAATCAGCCCCAGCATTTT
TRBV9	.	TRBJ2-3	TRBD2	CASSVGVAGLDTQYF	TGTGCCAGCAGCGTAGGAGTAGCGGGACTAGATACGCAGTATTTT